This is a list of T cell receptor beta chains from one sample in a study of T-cell memory formation after mild COVID-19. TCRdb re-derived calls from the 5' RACE reads in MiXCR, one entry per CDR3 protein. The table has roughly 35,000 distinct CDR3 sequences, roughly 7.2% seen once. Sequencing input: PBMCs or a T cell subset sorted from them (not recorded which). The receptors stem from a man aged 18-30 years who had mild COVID-19 (a few samples of this study predate the infection). Cell type and time point are not known. CDR3s include the opening cysteine and the closing phenylalanine or tryptophan. D genes are given only for firm matches. Expanded clones get a size class; other rows say once, few or many, or leave the size out.

TRBJ1-2 12 TRBV25-1 many TRBD1 TGTGCCAGCATGGACAGGGCGGACGGCTACACCTTC CASMDRADGYTF
TRBJ2-3 15 TRBV20-1 medium-sized TRBD2 TGCAGTGCTAGAGAAAGGACTAGCGCGGGAGATACGCAGTATTTT CSARERTSAGDTQYF
TRBJ1-1 15 TRBV4-1 many TRBD1 TGCGCCAGCAGCCCAACGGGGACAGGGACCACTGAAGCTTTCTTT CASSPTGTGTTEAFF
TRBJ2-3 11 TRBV30 many NA TGTGCCGGGGACACCCGGCGGACGCAGTATTTT CAGDTRRTQYF
TRBJ2-1 16 TRBV5-1 many TRBD1 TGCGCCAGCAGCAAAAATCCGGGACAGGGGATCAATGAGCAGTTCTTC CASSKNPGQGINEQFF
TRBJ1-5 14 TRBV2 few TRBD1 TGTGCCAGCAGTGGTTCAGGGGGCTTACAGCCCCAGCATTTT CASSGSGGLQPQHF
TRBJ2-3 15 TRBV12-3/TRBV12-4 many NA TGTGCCAGCAGAAGGGGCTCTTCTAGCACAGATACGCAGTATTTT CASRRGSSSTDTQYF
TRBJ2-3 16 TRBV4-3 many TRBD2 TGCGCCAGCAGCCCCCAGGCGTCTAGCGGGGGGGATACGCAGTATTTT CASSPQASSGGDTQYF
TRBJ2-2 14 TRBV9 many TRBD2 TGTGCCAGCAGCAGCGGGGCGAACACCGGGGAGCTGTTTTTT CASSSGANTGELFF
TRBJ1-2 13 TRBV20-1 medium-sized TRBD1 TGCAGTGCTTCCAAGGACAGGAACTATGGCTACACCTTC CSASKDRNYGYTF
TRBJ1-3 15 TRBV7-9 many NA TGTGCCAGCAGCTTAGCCCAGACGGAGCGGGACACCATATATTTT CASSLAQTERDTIYF
TRBJ2-1 13 TRBV6-6 NA NA TGTGCCAGCAGTTACGTCTCTAGCAATGAGCAGTTCTTC CASSYVSSNEQFF
TRBJ1-5 14 TRBV10-3 many NA TGTGCCATCAGTGAAAGGGATAGCAATCAGCCCCAGCATTTT CAISERDSNQPQHF
TRBJ2-5 16 TRBV7-2 NA NA TGTGCCAGCACCGCGTGGTCGGGCTTCGACCAAGAGACCCAGTACTTC CASTAWSGFDQETQYF
TRBJ2-7 13 TRBV20-1 many NA TGCAGTGCTAGAGATGGGCAGTCCTCAGAGCAGTACTTC CSARDGQSSEQYF
TRBJ1-1 13 TRBV3-1 many TRBD1 TGTGCCAGCCAACAGGGGATGAACACTGAAGCTTTCTTT CASQQGMNTEAFF
TRBJ1-2 11 TRBV6-2/TRBV6-3 many NA TGTGCCAGCAGTCCTGGGCGTTGGACGGCCTTC CASSPGRWTAF
TRBJ2-3 17 TRBV4-2 many TRBD2 TGTGCCAGCAGCCAAGGAAGCGGGGGGGCCTTAGGGGATACGCAGTATTTT CASSQGSGGALGDTQYF
TRBJ1-1 13 TRBV7-9 many TRBD1 TGTGCCAGCAGCGCGCAGGGGGAAACTGAAGCTTTCTTT CASSAQGETEAFF
TRBJ2-2 13 TRBV6-4 medium-sized TRBD2 TGTGCCAGCAGTAGCGGGGACACCGGGGAGCTGTTTTTT CASSSGDTGELFF
TRBJ1-5 15 TRBV3-1 many NA TGTGCCAGCAGCCCGGGAGTGAATAGCAATCAGCCCCAGCATTTT CASSPGVNSNQPQHF
TRBJ2-4 16 TRBV7-2 many NA TGTGCCAGCAGCTTGACCCAGCAGATAGCCAAAAACATTCAGTACTTC CASSLTQQIAKNIQYF
TRBJ2-3 16 TRBV7-9 many TRBD1 TGTGCCAGCAGCCCCCACCCAACAGGGGCGGCAGATACGCAGTATTTT CASSPHPTGAADTQYF
TRBJ2-7 14 TRBV7-3 many TRBD2 TGTGCCAGCAGCTTACTAGCGGGGGGCTACGAGCAGTACTTC CASSLLAGGYEQYF
TRBJ2-2 12 TRBV12-3/TRBV12-4 many NA TGTGCCAGCAGTTTGATCACCGGGGAGCTGTTTTTT CASSLITGELFF
TRBJ1-1 15 TRBV6-5 many NA TGTGCCAGCAGTTACTCCGGGACACAGAACACTGAAGCTTTCTTT CASSYSGTQNTEAFF
TRBJ2-5 14 TRBV29-1 many TRBD1 TGCAGCGTTGCCGGGACAGGGGGCGGAGAGACCCAGTACTTC CSVAGTGGGETQYF
TRBJ2-1 15 TRBV20-1 many TRBD2 TGCAGTGTTCCAACCACTAGCGGGGGATACAATGAGCAGTTCTTC CSVPTTSGGYNEQFF
TRBJ1-1 15 TRBV5-1 many TRBD1 TGCGCCAGCAGGTATAGCGCAGGGGGCCGTGATGAAGCTTTCTTT CASRYSAGGRDEAFF
TRBJ1-2 15 TRBV11-2 many TRBD1 TGTGCCAGCAGCTTAGATCGGACAGGGGGCGCGGGCTACACCTTC CASSLDRTGGAGYTF
TRBJ2-1 13 TRBV6-4 many TRBD2 TGTGCCAGCAGTCCGACTAGCGACAATGAGCAGTTCTTC CASSPTSDNEQFF
TRBJ1-6 17 TRBV7-9 many TRBD1 TGTGCCAGCAGCTTATACGGGACAGGCAACTATAATTCACCCCTCCACTTT CASSLYGTGNYNSPLHF
TRBJ2-5 14 TRBV20-1 few TRBD2 TGCAGTGCTGAGGCGGGGGGGGTCCAAGAGACCCAGTACTTC CSAEAGGVQETQYF
TRBJ2-2 17 TRBV7-2 NA NA TGTGCCAGCAGCTTCCACACCGGGGCTTCGAACACCGGGGAGCTGTTTTTT CASSFHTGASNTGELFF
TRBJ2-5 14 TRBV25-1 many NA TGTGCCAGCAGTGCACCCCGGATGCTGGAGACCCAGTACTTC CASSAPRMLETQYF
TRBJ1-2 14 TRBV24-1 NA NA TGTGCCACCAGTGATCCAGGGAGACCCTATGGCTACACCTTC CATSDPGRPYGYTF